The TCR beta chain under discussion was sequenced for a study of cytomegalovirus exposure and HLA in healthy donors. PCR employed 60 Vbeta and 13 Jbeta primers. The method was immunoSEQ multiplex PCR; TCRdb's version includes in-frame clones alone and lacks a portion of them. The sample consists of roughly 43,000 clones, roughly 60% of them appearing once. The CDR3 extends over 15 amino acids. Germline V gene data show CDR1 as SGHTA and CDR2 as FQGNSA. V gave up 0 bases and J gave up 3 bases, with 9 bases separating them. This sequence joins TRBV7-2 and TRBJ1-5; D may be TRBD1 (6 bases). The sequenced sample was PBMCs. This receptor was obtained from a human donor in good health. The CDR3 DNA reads TGTGCCAGCAGCTTAGCGCCAGGGGCCAATCAGCCCCAGCATTTT. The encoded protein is CASSLAPGANQPQHF.